Each of the 6 T cell receptor beta chains below was sequenced from the same sample in a study of regulatory T cells in long-lasting Graves disease. With iRepertoire HTBI primers and Arm-PCR of CDR3 regions, TCR beta libraries were built. Via MiXCR, TCRdb re-called the multiplex PCR reads, giving one row per CDR3 protein. Among hundreds of thousands of distinct CDR3 sequences listed, 13% were seen once. The time point: newly diagnosed GD, antithyroid drugs for less than 3 months. Making the TCR library involved RNA that had been extracted from PBMCs. The same specimen was also included in a second study, on T cells in Graves' hyperthyroidism and ophthalmopathy.

Specimen: peripheral blood mononuclear cells (PBMCs), collected at new diagnosis, from a patient treated with antithyroid drugs. These receptors were obtained from a man aged 25-45 years with Graves disease.

This clonotype showed up just a few times. The chain employs TRBV12-3 or TRBV12-4 and TRBJ1-1; 7 bases map to TRBD1. V trimming: 7 bases; J trimming: 7 bases; junction bases outside the gene matches: 6. The CDR3 sequence is 12 residues long. The CDR3 DNA follows: TGTGCCAGCAATCCTAACAGGGGTGAAGCTTTCTTT. This translates into CASNPNRGEAFF.

This clonotype showed up many times. V is TRBV27 and J is TRBJ2-4; 12 nucleotides align to TRBD2. The CDR3 loop spans 16 amino acids. CDR1 is MNHEY and CDR2 is SMNVEV in the germline V gene (reference sequence). The V gene end was trimmed by 4 bases and the J gene end by 2 bases; junction bases not matched to a gene: 3. CDR3 in amino acids: CASSSGLAGTKNIQYF. CDR3 coding DNA: TGTGCCAGCAGTTCCGGACTAGCGGGGACCAAAAACATTCAGTACTTC.

This clonotype came up many times. The chain employs TRBV19 and TRBJ1-1; TRBD1 is a possible D gene (5 bases). With 9 bases removed from V and 5 bases from J, the gap between germline ends came to 16 bases. There are 13 residues in the CDR3. CDR1 and CDR2 from the germline V gene are LNHDA and SQIVND (reference sequence). This CDR3 is CASRGDPGTEAFF. The CDR3 bases are TGTGCCAGCAGAGGGGATCCGGGGACTGAAGCTTTCTTT.

This clonotype was seen many times. The rearrangement links TRBV20-1 to TRBJ2-5; perhaps TRBD1 as D (6 bases). CDR3 size: 15 residues. V lost 6 bases and J 5 bases, leaving 22 bases between the germline ends. The germline V gene has CDR1 DFQATT and CDR2 SNEGSKA (reference sequence). CDR3 coding DNA: TGCAGTGCATCCACGCAGGGGTATCCATGGGAGACCCAGTACTTC. Translated: CSASTQGYPWETQYF.

This clonotype has a handful of counts. The chain carries TRBV10-1 and TRBJ2-6, with a tentative D call TRBD2 (6 bases). Trimming stripped 5 bases from V and 0 bases from J, with 17 bases between. The CDR3 has 18 residues. From germline, CDR1 is WNHNN and CDR2 SYGVQD (reference sequence). The CDR3 coding sequence is TGCGCCAGCAGTCCCAAGGGTTGGGAGGCCTCTGGGGCCAACGTCCTGACTTTC. Translating gives CASSPKGWEASGANVLTF.

This clonotype came up many times. This chain joins TRBV6-1 and TRBJ2-6; D is ambiguous. The CDR3 covers 14 residues. V lost 8 bases and J 1 base, leaving 9 bases between the germline ends. Germline-derived CDR1 and CDR2 are MNHNS and SASEGT. CDR3 region: CASLEISGANVLTF. Here the CDR3 DNA reads TGTGCCAGCTTAGAGATTTCTGGGGCCAACGTCCTGACTTTC.